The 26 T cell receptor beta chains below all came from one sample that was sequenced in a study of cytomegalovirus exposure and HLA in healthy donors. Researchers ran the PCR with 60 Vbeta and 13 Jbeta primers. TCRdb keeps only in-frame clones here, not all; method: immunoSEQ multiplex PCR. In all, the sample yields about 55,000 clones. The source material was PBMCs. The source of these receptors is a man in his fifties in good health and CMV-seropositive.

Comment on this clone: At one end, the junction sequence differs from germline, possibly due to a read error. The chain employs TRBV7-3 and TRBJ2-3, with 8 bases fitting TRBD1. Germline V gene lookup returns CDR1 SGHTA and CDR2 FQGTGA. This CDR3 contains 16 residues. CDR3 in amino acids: CASSLIGQGAGDKQYF. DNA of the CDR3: TGTGCCAGCAGCTTAATTGGACAGGGAGCGGGTGATAAGCAGTATTTT.

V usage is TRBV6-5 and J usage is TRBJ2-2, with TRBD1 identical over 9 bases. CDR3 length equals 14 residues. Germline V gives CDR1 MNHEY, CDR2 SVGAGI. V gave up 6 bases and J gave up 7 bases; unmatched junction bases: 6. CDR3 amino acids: CASSRQGGDGELFF. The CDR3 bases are TGTGCCAGCAGCCGACAGGGGGGCGACGGGGAGCTGTTTTTT.

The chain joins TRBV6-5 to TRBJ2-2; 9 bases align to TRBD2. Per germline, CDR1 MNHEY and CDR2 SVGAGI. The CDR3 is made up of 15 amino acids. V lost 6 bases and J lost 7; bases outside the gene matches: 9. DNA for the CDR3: TGTGCCAGCAGCCAAAATAGCGGGAGTGGCGGGGAGCTGTTTTTT. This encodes CASSQNSGSGGELFF.

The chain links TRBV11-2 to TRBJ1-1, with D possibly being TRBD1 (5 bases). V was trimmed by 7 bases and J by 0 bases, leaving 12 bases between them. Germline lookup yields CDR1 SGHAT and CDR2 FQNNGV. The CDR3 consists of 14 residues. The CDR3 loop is CASTLTDMNTEAFF. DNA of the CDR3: TGTGCCAGCACTTTGACAGACATGAACACTGAAGCTTTCTTT. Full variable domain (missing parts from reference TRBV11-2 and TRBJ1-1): EAGVAQSPRYKIIEKRQSVAFWCNPISGHATLYWYQQILGQGPKLLIQFQNNGVVDDSQLPKDRFSAERLKGVDSTLKIQPAKLEDSAVYLCASTLTDMNTEAFFGQGTRLTVV.

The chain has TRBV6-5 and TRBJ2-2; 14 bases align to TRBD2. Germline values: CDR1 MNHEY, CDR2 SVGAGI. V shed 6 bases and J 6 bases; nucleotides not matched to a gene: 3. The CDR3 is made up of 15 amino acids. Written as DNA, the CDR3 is TGTGCCAGCAGGAGACTAGCGGGAGGGTCCGGGGAGCTGTTTTTT. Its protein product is CASRRLAGGSGELFF.

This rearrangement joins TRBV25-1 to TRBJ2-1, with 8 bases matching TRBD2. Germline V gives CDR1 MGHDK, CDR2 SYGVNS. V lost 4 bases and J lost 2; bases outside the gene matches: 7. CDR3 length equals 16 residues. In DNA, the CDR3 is TGTGCCAGCAGTGGGAGCGGGAGAGGGCCCTACAATGAGCAGTTCTTC. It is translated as CASSGSGRGPYNEQFF.

Here the CDR3 reads CASSPSRETQYF. In DNA, the CDR3 is TGTGCCAGCTCACCCTCCCGAGAGACCCAGTACTTC. The chain combines TRBV18 with TRBJ2-5; D unresolved. V lost 3 bases and J 4 bases, leaving 6 bases between the germline ends. From germline, CDR1 is KGHSH and CDR2 LQKENI. This CDR3 is 12 amino acids long.

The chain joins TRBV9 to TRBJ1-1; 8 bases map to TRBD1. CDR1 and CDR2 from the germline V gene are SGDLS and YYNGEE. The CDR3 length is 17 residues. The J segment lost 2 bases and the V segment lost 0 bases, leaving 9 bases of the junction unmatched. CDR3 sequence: CASSVVAGGAINTEAFF. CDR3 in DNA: TGTGCCAGCAGCGTAGTAGCAGGGGGCGCAATTAACACTGAAGCTTTCTTT. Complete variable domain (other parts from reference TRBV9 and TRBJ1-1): DSGVTQTPKHLITATGQRVTLRCSPRSGDLSVYWYQQSLDQGLQFLIQYYNGEERAKGNILERFSAQQFPDLHSELNLSSLELGDSALYFCASSVVAGGAINTEAFFGQGTRLTVV.

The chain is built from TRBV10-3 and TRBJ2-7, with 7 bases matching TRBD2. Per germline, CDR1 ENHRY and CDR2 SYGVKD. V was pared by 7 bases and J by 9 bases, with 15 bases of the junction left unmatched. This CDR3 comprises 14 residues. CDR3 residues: CAITEGKGTGGQYF. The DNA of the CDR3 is TGTGCCATCACCGAAGGGAAAGGCACGGGGGGGCAGTACTTC.

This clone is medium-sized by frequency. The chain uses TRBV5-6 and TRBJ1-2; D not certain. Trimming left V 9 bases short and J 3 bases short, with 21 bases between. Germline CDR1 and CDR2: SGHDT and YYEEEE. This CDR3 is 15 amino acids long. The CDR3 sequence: CAKASRLRPHYGYTF. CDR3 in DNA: TGTGCCAAAGCCTCCCGACTCCGGCCCCACTATGGCTACACCTTC.

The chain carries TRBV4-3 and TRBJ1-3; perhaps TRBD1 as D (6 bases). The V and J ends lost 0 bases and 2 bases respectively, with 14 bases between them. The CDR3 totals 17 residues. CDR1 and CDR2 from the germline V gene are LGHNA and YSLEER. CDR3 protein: CASSQDLGRQAGNTIYF. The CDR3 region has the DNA TGCGCCAGCAGCCAAGATTTGGGCCGACAGGCTGGAAACACCATATATTTT.

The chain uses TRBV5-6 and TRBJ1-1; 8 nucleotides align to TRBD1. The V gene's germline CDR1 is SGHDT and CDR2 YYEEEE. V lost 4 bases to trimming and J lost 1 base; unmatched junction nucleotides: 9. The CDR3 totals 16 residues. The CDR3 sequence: CASSLGQGRKNTEAFF. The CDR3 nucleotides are TGTGCCAGCAGCCTTGGACAGGGTAGGAAGAACACTGAAGCTTTCTTT.

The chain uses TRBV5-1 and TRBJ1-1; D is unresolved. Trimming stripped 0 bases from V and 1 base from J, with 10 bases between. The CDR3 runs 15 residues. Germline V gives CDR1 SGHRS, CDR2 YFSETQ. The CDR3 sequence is CASSLAHLRNTEAFF. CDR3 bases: TGCGCCAGCAGCTTGGCGCACCTACGGAACACTGAAGCTTTCTTT.

CDR3 sequence reads: CASSIWLAGAEQYF. CDR3 DNA sequence: TGTGCCAGTAGTATTTGGCTAGCGGGAGCCGAGCAGTACTTC. The V and J genes are TRBV19 and TRBJ2-7; TRBD2 aligns across 10 bases. There are 14 residues in the CDR3. Germline V gives CDR1 LNHDA, CDR2 SQIVND (reference sequence). J gave up 6 bases and V 3 bases, and 5 bases lay outside the gene matches.

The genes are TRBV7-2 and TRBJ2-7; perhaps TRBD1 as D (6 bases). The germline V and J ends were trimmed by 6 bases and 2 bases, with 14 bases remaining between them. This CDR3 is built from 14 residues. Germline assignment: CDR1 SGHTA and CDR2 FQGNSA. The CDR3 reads CASSYTGIPYEQYF. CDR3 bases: TGTGCCAGCAGTTATACAGGGATCCCCTACGAGCAGTACTTC.

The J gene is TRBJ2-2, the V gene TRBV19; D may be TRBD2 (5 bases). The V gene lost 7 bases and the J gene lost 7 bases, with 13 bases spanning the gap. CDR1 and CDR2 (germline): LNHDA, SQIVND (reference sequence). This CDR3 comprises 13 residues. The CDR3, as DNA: TGTGCCAGTACGCCGGGGTCTATCGGGGAGCTGTTTTTT. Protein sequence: CASTPGSIGELFF.

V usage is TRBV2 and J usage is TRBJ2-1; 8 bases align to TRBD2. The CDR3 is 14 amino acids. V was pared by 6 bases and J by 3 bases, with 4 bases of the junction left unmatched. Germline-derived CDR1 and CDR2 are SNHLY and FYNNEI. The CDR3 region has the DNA TGTGCCAGCAGCGGAACTAGCGGCTACAATGAGCAGTTCTTC. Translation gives CASSGTSGYNEQFF.

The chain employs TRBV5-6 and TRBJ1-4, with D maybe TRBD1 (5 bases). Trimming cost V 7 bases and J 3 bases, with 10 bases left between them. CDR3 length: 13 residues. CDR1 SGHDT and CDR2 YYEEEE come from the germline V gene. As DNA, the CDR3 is TGTGCCAGCGGGCGGGGGTCTAATGAAAAACTGTTTTTT. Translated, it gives CASGRGSNEKLFF.

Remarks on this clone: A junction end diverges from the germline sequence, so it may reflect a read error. CDR3 DNA sequence: TGTGCTAGCAGCTTAGTCAGGGGGGAGACCCAGTACTTC. Amino acid sequence: CASSLVRGETQYF. The chain employs TRBV7-7 and TRBJ2-5, with 7 bases lining up with TRBD1. The CDR3 spans 13 residues. CDR1 is SSHAT, CDR2 FNYEAQ, per germline (reference sequence).

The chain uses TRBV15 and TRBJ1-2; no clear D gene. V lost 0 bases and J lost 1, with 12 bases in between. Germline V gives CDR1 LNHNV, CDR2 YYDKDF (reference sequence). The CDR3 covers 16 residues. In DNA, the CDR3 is TGTGCCACCAGCAGAGATCGAGGCGGATTTAACTATGGCTACACCTTC. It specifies CATSRDRGGFNYGYTF.

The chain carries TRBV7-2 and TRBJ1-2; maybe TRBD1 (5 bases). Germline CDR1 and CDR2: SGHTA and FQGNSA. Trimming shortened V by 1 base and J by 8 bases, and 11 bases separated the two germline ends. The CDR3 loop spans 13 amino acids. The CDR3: CASSLVLGGGYTF. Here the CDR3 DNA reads TGTGCCAGCAGCTTAGTACTGGGGGGGGGCTACACCTTC.

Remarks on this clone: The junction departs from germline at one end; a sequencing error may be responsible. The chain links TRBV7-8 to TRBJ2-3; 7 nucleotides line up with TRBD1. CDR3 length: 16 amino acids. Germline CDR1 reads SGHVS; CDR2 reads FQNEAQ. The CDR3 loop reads CASSLVGGDGTDKQYF. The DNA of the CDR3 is TGTGCCAGCAGCTTAGTTGGGGGAGACGGGACAGATAAGCAGTATTTT. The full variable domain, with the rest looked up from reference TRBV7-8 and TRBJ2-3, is GAGVSQSPRYKVAKRGQDVALRCDPISGHVSLFWYQQALGQGPEFLTYFQNEAQLDKSGLPSDRFFAERPEGSVSTLKIQRTQQEDSAVYLCASSLVGGDGTDKQYFGPGTRLTVL.

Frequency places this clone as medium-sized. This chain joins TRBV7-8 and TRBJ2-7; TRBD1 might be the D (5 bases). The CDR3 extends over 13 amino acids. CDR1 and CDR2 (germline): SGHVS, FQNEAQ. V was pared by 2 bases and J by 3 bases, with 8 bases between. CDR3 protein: CASSLQGYYEQYF. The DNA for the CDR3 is TGTGCCAGCAGCTTACAGGGATACTACGAGCAGTACTTC.

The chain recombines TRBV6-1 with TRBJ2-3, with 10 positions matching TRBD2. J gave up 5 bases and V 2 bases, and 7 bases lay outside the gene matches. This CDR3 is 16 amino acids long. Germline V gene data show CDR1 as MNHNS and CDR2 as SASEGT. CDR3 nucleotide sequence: TGTGCCAGCAGTGAACGGCCTAGCGGGAGCGTAGATACGCAGTATTTT. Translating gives CASSERPSGSVDTQYF.

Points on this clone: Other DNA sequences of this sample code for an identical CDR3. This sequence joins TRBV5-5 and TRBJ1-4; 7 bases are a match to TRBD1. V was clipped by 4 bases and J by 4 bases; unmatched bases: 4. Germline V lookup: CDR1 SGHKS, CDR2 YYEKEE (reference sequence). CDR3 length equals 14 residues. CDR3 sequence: CASSLRQGNEKLFF. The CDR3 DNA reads TGTGCCAGCAGCCTGCGACAGGGTAATGAAAAACTGTTTTTT. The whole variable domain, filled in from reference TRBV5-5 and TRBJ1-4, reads DAGVTQSPTHLIKTRGQQVTLRCSPISGHKSVSWYQQVLGQGPQFIFQYYEKEERGRGNFPDRFSARQFPNYSSELNVNALLLGDSALYLCASSLRQGNEKLFFGSGTQLSVL.

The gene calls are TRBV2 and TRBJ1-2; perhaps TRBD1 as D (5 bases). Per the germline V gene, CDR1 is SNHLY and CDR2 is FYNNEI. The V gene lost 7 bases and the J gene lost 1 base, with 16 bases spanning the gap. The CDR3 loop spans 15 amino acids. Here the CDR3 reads CASIPRRGSNYGYTF. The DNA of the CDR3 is TGTGCCAGCATCCCCAGACGGGGGAGTAACTATGGCTACACCTTC.